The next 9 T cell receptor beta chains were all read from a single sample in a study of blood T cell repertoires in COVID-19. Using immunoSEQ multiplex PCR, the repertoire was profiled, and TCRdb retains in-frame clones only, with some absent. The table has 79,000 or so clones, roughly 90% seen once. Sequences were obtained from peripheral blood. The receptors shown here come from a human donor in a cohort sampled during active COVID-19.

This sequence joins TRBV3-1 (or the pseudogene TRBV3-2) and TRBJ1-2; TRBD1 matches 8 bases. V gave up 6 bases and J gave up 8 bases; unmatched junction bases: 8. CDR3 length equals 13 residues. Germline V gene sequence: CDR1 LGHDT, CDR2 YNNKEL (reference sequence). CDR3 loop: CASRQTGVDGYTF. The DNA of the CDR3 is TGTGCCAGCAGGCAGACAGGGGTGGACGGCTACACCTTC.

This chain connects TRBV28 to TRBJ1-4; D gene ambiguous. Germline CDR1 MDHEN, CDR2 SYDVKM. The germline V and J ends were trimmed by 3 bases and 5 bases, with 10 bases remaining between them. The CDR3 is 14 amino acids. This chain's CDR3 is CASSLGSANEKLFF. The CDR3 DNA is TGTGCCAGCAGTTTGGGCAGTGCAAATGAAAAACTGTTTTTT.

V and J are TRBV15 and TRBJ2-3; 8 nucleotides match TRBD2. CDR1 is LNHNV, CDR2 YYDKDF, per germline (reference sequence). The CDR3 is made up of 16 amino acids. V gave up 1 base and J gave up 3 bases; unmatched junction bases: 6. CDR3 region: CATSRGERGWTDTQYF. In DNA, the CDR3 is TGTGCCACCAGCAGAGGGGAGCGGGGGTGGACAGATACGCAGTATTTT.

The CDR3 DNA follows: TGTGCTAGTGGTGCTGGCGGAGACGGGGAGCTGTTTTTT. Its protein is CASGAGGDGELFF. The genes are TRBV12-5 and TRBJ2-2; D gene unclear. Between the trimmed V and J ends, which lost 5 bases and 7 bases, there was a span of 11 bases. The length of the CDR3 is 13 residues. The germline V gene encodes CDR1 LGHNT and CDR2 FRNRAP.

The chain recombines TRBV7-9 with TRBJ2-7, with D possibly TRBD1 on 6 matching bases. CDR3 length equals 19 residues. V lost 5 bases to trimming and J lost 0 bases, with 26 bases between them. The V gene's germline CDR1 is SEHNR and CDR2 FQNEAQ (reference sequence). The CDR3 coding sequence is TGTGCCAGCAGCCCGGGGACAACGGCCGGATCAACTTACTCCTACGAGCAGTACTTC. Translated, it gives CASSPGTTAGSTYSYEQYF.

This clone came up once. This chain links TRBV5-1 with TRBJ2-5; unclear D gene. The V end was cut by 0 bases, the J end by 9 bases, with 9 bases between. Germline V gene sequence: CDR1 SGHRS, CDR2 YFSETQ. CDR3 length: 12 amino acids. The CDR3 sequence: CASSLELEAQYF. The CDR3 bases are TGCGCCAGCAGCTTGGAGCTCGAGGCCCAGTACTTC.

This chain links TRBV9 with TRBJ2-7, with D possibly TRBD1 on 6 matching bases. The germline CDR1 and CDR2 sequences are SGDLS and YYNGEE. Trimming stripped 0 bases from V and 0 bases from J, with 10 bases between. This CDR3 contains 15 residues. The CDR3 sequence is CASSVEGETSYEQYF. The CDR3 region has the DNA TGTGCCAGCAGCGTAGAGGGGGAGACCTCCTACGAGCAGTACTTC.

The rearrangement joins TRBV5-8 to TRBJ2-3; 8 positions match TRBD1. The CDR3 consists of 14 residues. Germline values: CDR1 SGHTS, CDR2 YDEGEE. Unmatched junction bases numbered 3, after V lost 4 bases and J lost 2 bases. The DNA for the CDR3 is TGTGCCAGCAGCCAGGGGGCTAACACAGATACGCAGTATTTT. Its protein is CASSQGANTDTQYF.

CDR3 in DNA: TGTGCCAGCAGACTAGGGGGCACCGGGGAGCTGTTTTTT. This encodes CASRLGGTGELFF. The V gene is TRBV2, the J gene TRBJ2-2; D is perhaps TRBD1 (6 bases). This CDR3 is 13 amino acids long. The V gene lost 6 bases and the J gene lost 4 bases, with 9 bases spanning the gap. Per germline, CDR1 SNHLY and CDR2 FYNNEI.